Below, one TCR beta chain is given with its context. Its antigen remains unknown. The CDR3 consists of 12 residues. Germline V gene lookup returns CDR1 MNHNS and CDR2 SASEGT. V lost 9 bases and J 5 bases, leaving 10 bases between the germline ends. Repertoires were generated with immunoSEQ multiplex PCR, while TCRdb's copy carries only in-frame clones and drops some. The data contain approximately 1.9 million clones, around 95% of them singletons. Naive-designated CD8 cells lacked CD45RO, were positively enriched for CCR7, and omitted terminally differentiated effector memory CD45RA+ cells. Only Caucasian adults living in Nashville, Tennessee served as donors. This sample stems from a study of shared clonotypes between healthy human individuals. About the research overall: A couple of women and three men aged 18 to 49 served as donors. Used for every donor were three CD4 naive, three CD4 memory, two CD8 naive and one CD8 memory plate.

Points from the study as a whole: Several donors held around 5% of naive CD4 clonotypes in common.

This receptor was taken from a young man in good health. Some clones in this sample may be carry-over from other donors' samples. The sequenced sample was naive CD8+ T cells from PBMCs. V is TRBV6-1 and J is TRBJ2-2; D gene unclear. CDR3 bases: TGTGCCAGGGGTAGTGAGACCGGGGAGCTGTTTTTT. It yields the protein CARGSETGELFF.